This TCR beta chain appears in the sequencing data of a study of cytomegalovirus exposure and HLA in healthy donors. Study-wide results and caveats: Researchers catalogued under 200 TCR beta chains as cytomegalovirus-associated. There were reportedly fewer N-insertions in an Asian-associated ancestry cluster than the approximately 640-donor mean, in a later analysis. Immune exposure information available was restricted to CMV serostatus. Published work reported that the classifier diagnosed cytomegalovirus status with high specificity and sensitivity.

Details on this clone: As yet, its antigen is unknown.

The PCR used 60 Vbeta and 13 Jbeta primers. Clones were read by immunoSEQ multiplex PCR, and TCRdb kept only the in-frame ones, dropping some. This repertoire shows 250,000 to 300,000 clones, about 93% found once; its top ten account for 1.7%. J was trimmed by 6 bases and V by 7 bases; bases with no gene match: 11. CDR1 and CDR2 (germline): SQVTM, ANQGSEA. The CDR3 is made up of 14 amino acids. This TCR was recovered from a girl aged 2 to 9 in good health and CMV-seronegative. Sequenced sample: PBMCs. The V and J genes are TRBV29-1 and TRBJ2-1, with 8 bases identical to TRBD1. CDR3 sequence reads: CSAAGGAGRNEQFF. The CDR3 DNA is TGCAGCGCCGCAGGGGGCGCGGGGCGCAATGAGCAGTTCTTC.